This record looks at one T cell receptor (beta chain) sequence and its context. Its antigen is not known. The entry originates in a study of cytomegalovirus exposure and HLA in healthy donors. This CDR3 has 11 residues. Germline CDR1 SEHNR, CDR2 FQNEAQ (reference sequence). The germline V and J ends were trimmed by 3 bases and 5 bases, with 5 bases remaining between them. Study-level results: A later analysis reportedly found that, within productive TCRs, an Asian-associated ancestry cluster had fewer N-insertions than the mean observed across the approximately 600 donors.

Use of 60 Vbeta and 13 Jbeta primers characterized the PCR. Generated by immunoSEQ multiplex PCR, the TCRdb table keeps only in-frame clones and is missing some. The sample table sets out more than 50,000 clones. The sequencing sample was made of PBMCs. The genes are TRBV7-9 and TRBJ2-7; D gene uncertain. The sequence was obtained from a woman in her thirties or forties in good health and CMV-seronegative. The CDR3 protein is CASSFEDEQYF. In DNA, the CDR3 is TGTGCCAGCAGCTTTGAGGACGAGCAGTACTTC.